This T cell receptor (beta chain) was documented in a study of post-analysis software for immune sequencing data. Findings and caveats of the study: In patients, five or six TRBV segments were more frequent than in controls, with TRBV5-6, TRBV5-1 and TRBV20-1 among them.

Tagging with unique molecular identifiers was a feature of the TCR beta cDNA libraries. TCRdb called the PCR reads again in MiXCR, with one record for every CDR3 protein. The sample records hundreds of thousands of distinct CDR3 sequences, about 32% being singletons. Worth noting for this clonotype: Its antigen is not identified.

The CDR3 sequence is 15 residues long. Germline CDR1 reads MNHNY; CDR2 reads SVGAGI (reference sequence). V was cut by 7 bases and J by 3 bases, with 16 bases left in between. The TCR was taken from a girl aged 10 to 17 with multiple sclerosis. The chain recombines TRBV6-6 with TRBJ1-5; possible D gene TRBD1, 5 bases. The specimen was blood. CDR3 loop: CASNRGGEFNQPQHF. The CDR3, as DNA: TGTGCCAGCAACCGAGGAGGGGAGTTCAATCAGCCCCAGCATTTT.